These T cell receptor beta chains were read from a single sample in a study of human T cells and chemical hapten exposure. TCRdb redid the calling of the RACE reads with MiXCR, one entry per CDR3 protein. The sample lists some 150,000 distinct CDR3 sequences; about 11% were seen once. The source material was whole blood, sampled in connection with sensitization to the hapten diphenylcyclopropenone (DPC). Source of these receptors: a woman between 50 and 59 years old with alopecia areata. Some clones in this sample may be carry-over from other donors' samples. CDR3s include the opening cysteine and the closing phenylalanine or tryptophan. Fields, in order: J gene, clone size, V gene, D gene, CDR3 protein, CDR3 DNA. A D gene is named only where the DNA matches it firmly. Clone size is not always given. Where it is, it says once, few, many or a class for expanded clones.

TRBJ2-7 few TRBV11-2 - CASSLDQAENGEQYF TGTGCCAGCAGCTTAGATCAGGCGGAGAATGGCGAGCAGTACTTC
TRBJ2-1 many TRBV25-1 TRBD2 CASSGTPGLAHNEQFF TGTGCCAGCAGTGGCACTCCCGGACTAGCCCACAATGAGCAGTTCTTC
TRBJ2-7 - TRBV9 - CASSVNPGDEQYF TGTGCCAGCAGCGTAAACCCGGGCGACGAGCAGTACTTC
TRBJ2-2 few TRBV7-7 TRBD1 CASSRGQGTGELFF TGTGCTAGCAGCCGGGGACAGGGGACCGGGGAGCTGTTTTTT
TRBJ2-2 few TRBV6-5 TRBD1 CASSYSWTGGAIGGELFF TGTGCCAGCAGTTACTCGTGGACAGGGGGCGCGATAGGCGGGGAGCTGTTTTTT
TRBJ2-3 few TRBV18 - CASSTRTRGKQTDTQYF TGTGCCAGCTCAACACGGACGCGCGGGAAACAGACAGATACGCAGTATTTT
TRBJ2-7 - TRBV4-2 TRBD2 CASSQDGTSKSPEQYF TGTGCCAGCAGCCAAGATGGGACTAGTAAATCCCCCGAGCAGTACTTC
TRBJ1-1 few TRBV12-3/TRBV12-4 - CASSFSGSGTEAFF TGTGCCAGCAGTTTCTCGGGGTCGGGCACTGAAGCTTTCTTT
TRBJ2-3 - TRBV9 - CASSASWGRGATDTQYF TGTGCCAGCAGCGCTTCCTGGGGTCGCGGGGCGACAGATACGCAGTATTTT
TRBJ2-1 many TRBV5-1 - CASSSSGQHNEQFF TGCGCCAGCAGCTCAAGCGGGCAACACAATGAGCAGTTCTTC
TRBJ2-3 many TRBV11-2 - CASSFSGQTSPSQYF TGTGCCAGCAGCTTCTCGGGCCAGACCTCACCTTCGCAGTATTTT
TRBJ2-7 - TRBV30 TRBD1 CAWSSGQGTNF TGTGCCTGGAGTTCTGGACAGGGGACGAACTTC
TRBJ2-1 - TRBV9 - CASSVEGAGGNEQFF TGTGCCAGCAGCGTAGAGGGAGCCGGGGGCAATGAGCAGTTCTTC
TRBJ2-1 few TRBV18 - CASSPGGKVNEQFF TGTGCCAGCTCACCAGGGGGTAAGGTCAATGAGCAGTTCTTC
TRBJ1-1 - TRBV7-7 - CASSAGLNTEAFF TGTGCTAGCAGCGCAGGGCTAAACACTGAAGCTTTCTTT
TRBJ2-1 few TRBV11-1 - CASSWGGQNEQFF TGTGCCAGCAGCTGGGGGGGCCAAAATGAGCAGTTCTTC
TRBJ2-3 once TRBV13 - CDSSPRTVSPDTQYF TGTGACAGCAGCCCAAGGACCGTTTCTCCAGATACGCAGTATTTT
TRBJ2-3 - TRBV13 TRBD1 CASSLRPGQGRTDTQYF TGTGCCAGCAGCTTACGCCCGGGACAGGGAAGGACAGATACGCAGTATTTT
TRBJ2-3 - TRBV20-1 TRBD2 CSAPRASGSGDTQYF TGCAGTGCTCCTCGGGCTAGCGGGAGTGGAGATACGCAGTATTTT
TRBJ2-5 - TRBV12-3/TRBV12-4 - CASSTKKAQYF TGTGCCAGCAGCACCAAAAAGGCCCAGTACTTC
TRBJ2-1 - TRBV7-2 TRBD2 CASTGRVTGEQFF TGTGCCAGCACCGGGAGGGTAACGGGTGAGCAGTTCTTC
TRBJ2-7 few TRBV19 TRBD1 CASTQAWTGPSEQYF TGTGCCAGTACCCAAGCTTGGACAGGTCCCTCTGAGCAGTACTTC
TRBJ2-1 - TRBV10-3 TRBD2 CAISESGAGKTGEQFF TGTGCCATCAGTGAGTCAGGAGCGGGAAAGACGGGTGAGCAGTTCTTC
TRBJ1-1 many TRBV7-9 - CASSFLSAEAFF TGTGCCAGCAGCTTTCTCAGTGCTGAAGCTTTCTTT
TRBJ2-7 few TRBV6-2/TRBV6-3 - CASSPGSSSYEQYF TGTGCCAGCAGTCCCGGGTCAAGCTCCTACGAGCAGTACTTC
TRBJ1-6 - TRBV20-1 TRBD1 CSASPGTGNSPLHF TGCAGTGCCAGTCCCGGGACAGGGAATTCACCCCTCCACTTT
TRBJ2-7 many TRBV21-1 - CASSKEGAYEQYF TGTGCCAGCAGCAAAGAGGGGGCCTACGAGCAGTACTTC